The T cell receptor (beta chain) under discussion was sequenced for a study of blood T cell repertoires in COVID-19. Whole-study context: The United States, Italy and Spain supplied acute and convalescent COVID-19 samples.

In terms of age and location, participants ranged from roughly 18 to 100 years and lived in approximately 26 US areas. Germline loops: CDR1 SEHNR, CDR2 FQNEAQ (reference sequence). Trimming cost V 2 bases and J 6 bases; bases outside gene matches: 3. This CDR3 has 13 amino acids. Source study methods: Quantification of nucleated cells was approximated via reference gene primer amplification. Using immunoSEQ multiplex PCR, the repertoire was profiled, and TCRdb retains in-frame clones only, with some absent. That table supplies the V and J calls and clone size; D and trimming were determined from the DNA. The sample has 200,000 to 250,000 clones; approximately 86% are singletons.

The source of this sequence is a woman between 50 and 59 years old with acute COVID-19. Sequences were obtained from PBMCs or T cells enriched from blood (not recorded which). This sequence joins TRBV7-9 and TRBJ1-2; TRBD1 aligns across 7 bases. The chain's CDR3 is CASSLIQGNGYTF. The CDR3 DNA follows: TGTGCCAGCAGCTTAATACAGGGGAATGGCTACACCTTC.